These 9 T cell receptor beta chains came from one sample sequenced in a study of blood T cell repertoires in COVID-19 (dated by TCRdb to 2018 to 2021). The method was the immunoSEQ multiplex PCR assay. TCRdb stores this immuneACCESS table with in-frame sequences only. Part of the clones is absent; in the studies checked, under half of the shortfall reflects unresolved V genes, and no reason is known for the rest. Recorded for this sample are hundreds of thousands of clones; 88% of them occurred a single time. Under 9.5% of the sample lies in the top ten. The sequenced sample was PBMCs or T cells enriched from blood (not recorded which). The receptors stem from a woman aged 55 to 70 who had recovered from COVID-19.

The rearrangement uses TRBV15 and TRBJ1-5, with D possibly being TRBD1 (6 bases). Germline V gene data show CDR1 as LNHNV and CDR2 as YYDKDF (reference sequence). Trimming cost V 9 bases and J 3 bases, with 15 bases left between them. This CDR3 is built from 14 residues. The CDR3: CATRRDTLNQPQHF. Written as DNA, the CDR3 is TGTGCCACGAGACGGGACACCCTCAATCAGCCCCAGCATTTT.

On this clone: Other nucleotide sequences in the sample specify the same CDR3. This chain uses TRBV7-2 with TRBJ1-2; D not resolved. The CDR3 is 13 amino acids. The germline V gene encodes CDR1 SGHTA and CDR2 FQGNSA. V was trimmed by 1 base and J by 4 bases, leaving 7 bases between them. The CDR3, as DNA: TGTGCCAGCAGCTTAGATCGGAGCTATGGCTACACCTTC. It translates to CASSLDRSYGYTF.

CDR3 loop: CASSEASFTSPLSYNEQFF. In DNA, the CDR3 is TGTGCCAGCAGTGAAGCCTCCTTTACCAGTCCCCTCTCCTACAATGAGCAGTTCTTC. The chain carries TRBV2 and TRBJ2-1; D call uncertain. The CDR3 runs 19 residues. Germline lookup yields CDR1 SNHLY and CDR2 FYNNEI. V was shortened by 0 bases and J by 0 bases, with 18 bases between the two germline ends.

The V gene is TRBV24-1, the J gene TRBJ2-1; the D gene is possibly TRBD1 (5 bases). The germline V gene encodes CDR1 KGHDR and CDR2 SFDVKD. V lost 4 bases and J 9 bases, leaving 15 bases between the germline ends. There are 14 residues in the CDR3. Written as DNA, the CDR3 is TGTGCCACCAGTGAGGGCCTTGGGGCACGTGAGCAGTTCTTC. Translating it yields CATSEGLGAREQFF.

This sequence joins TRBV7-9 and TRBJ1-2; tentatively, D is TRBD1 (6 bases). CDR3 length: 16 residues. Deletions cut 1 base from V and 8 bases from J, with 20 bases between. The germline CDR1 and CDR2 sequences are SEHNR and FQNEAQ (reference sequence). In DNA form, the CDR3 reads TGTGCCAGCAGCTTAGACAGGGCCCCGAATTCAGGGGGCTACACCTTC. This sequence encodes CASSLDRAPNSGGYTF.

The rearrangement joins TRBV12-5 to TRBJ2-3, with D unclear. Germline V CDR1 and CDR2: LGHNT, FRNRAP. The CDR3 loop spans 12 amino acids. V lost 2 bases to trimming and J lost 4 bases, with 4 bases between them. CDR3 nucleotide sequence: TGTGCTAGTGGTTTGCCGGCAGATACGCAGTATTTT. Its protein is CASGLPADTQYF.

V gene TRBV5-5 combines with J gene TRBJ2-7; 12 nucleotides line up with TRBD2. Looked up from germline, CDR1 is SGHKS and CDR2 is YYEKEE (reference sequence). The CDR3 runs to 15 residues. V dropped 4 bases and J dropped 2; count of bases not matched to a gene: 4. CDR3 in amino acids: CASSPGLAGTYEQYF. The CDR3 DNA reads as TGTGCCAGCAGCCCTGGACTAGCGGGAACCTACGAGCAGTACTTC. Based on the CDR3 plus reference TRBV5-5 and TRBJ2-7, the full variable domain is DAGVTQSPTHLIKTRGQQVTLRCSPISGHKSVSWYQQVLGQGPQFIFQYYEKEERGRGNFPDRFSARQFPNYSSELNVNALLLGDSALYLCASSPGLAGTYEQYFGPGTRLTVT.

V gene TRBV4-1 combines with J gene TRBJ2-1; TRBD1 agrees at 8 bases. CDR3 size: 12 residues. Trimming removed 2 bases from V and 14 bases from J; junction bases left unmatched: 5. Germline values: CDR1 MGHRA, CDR2 YSYEKL. In DNA, the CDR3 is TGCGCCAGCAGCCAAAAACCGGGACAGGAGTTCTTC. Encoded protein: CASSQKPGQEFF.

The V and J genes are TRBV10-3 and TRBJ2-5; 8 nucleotides match TRBD2. Germline V gene sequence: CDR1 ENHRY, CDR2 SYGVKD. Trimming cost V 5 bases and J 4 bases; bases outside gene matches: 9. This CDR3 comprises 15 residues. For the CDR3, the DNA is TGTGCCATCAGTCGCACAGCGGGGGTTGGAGAGACCCAGTACTTC. This sequence encodes CAISRTAGVGETQYF.